This TCR beta chain was captured by sequencing in a study of post-analysis software for immune sequencing data (dated by TCRdb to the mid-2010s). For the wider study: The recorded disease courses included relapsing-remitting, secondary progressive and progressive-relapsing multiple sclerosis, and some patients had no subtype annotation. The multiple sclerosis patient repertoires were compared with more than 10 previously published healthy control repertoires from donors aged roughly 6 to 25 years. A subset of samples was prepared in parallel using single-end sample barcoding, then pooled and co-amplified after Illumina adapter ligation. What the research found in general, with its limitations: Multiple sclerosis patients had significantly lower normalized Chao1 diversity than controls, a result that suggests substantial peripheral T-cell clonal expansion. Direct clustering with F measure showed strong co-clustering of samples prepared in the same batch, prompting a batch-effect correction. The control group was slightly older than the multiple sclerosis patient group. Patients showed significantly higher frequencies than controls for 4 or 5 TRBV segments, among them TRBV5-6, TRBV5-1 and TRBV20-1.

CDR1 and CDR2, looked up from the germline V gene, are SGHTA and FQGTGA. From its cysteine to its phenylalanine, the CDR3 spans 14 amino acids. Only CDR3 DNA remains: 42 bases, in frame from the first base. The protocol used for the library was PCR. Instrument used: Illumina HiSeq 2500. To reduce PCR and sequencing biases, unique molecular identifiers were incorporated into the TCR beta cDNA libraries. Per 1 to 10 million input T cells, 500,000 or so cDNA molecules were obtained, such that each molecule approximated one T cell. The patient libraries were prepared and sequenced using the same protocol as the earlier healthy control dataset. Within a given batch, samples were prepared together, multiplexed and sequenced on the same HiSeq lane. In the authors' own workflow: Raw barcoded reads were processed with MIGEC, discarding single-read molecular identifier groups before consensus assembly and CDR3 extraction. VDJtools was used for post-analysis of the clonotype tables, with diversity normalized by down-sampling every dataset to the smallest sample size. Repertoire overlap clustering matched CDR3 amino acid but not nucleotide sequences to correct batch-related cross-sample contamination. TCRdb reworked the public reads: Q25 trimming with fastp, MiXCR clone assembly, productive beta chains retained. Duplicate CDR3 protein sequences are folded into a single record with the most common DNA and genes. The V and J calls shown here were made by TCRdb, not taken from the authors' results. The sample table shows about 770,000 distinct CDR3 sequences, and 46% are seen once. The top ten clonotypes cover roughly 4.5% of the sample.

This clonotype was observed a handful of times. Its cognate antigen has yet to be identified. Base qualities are not recorded, but no much larger clone differs from it by a single base. TCR beta repertoires were profiled from peripheral blood of more than ten young patients with multiple sclerosis to demonstrate the VDJtools post-analysis software. Multiple sclerosis patients were children and adolescents aged about 6 to 16 years. The TCR sequence derives from a girl aged 10-17 years with multiple sclerosis. The rearranged chain carries TRBV7-3 and TRBJ2-5; the D call is possibly TRBD1 or TRBD2, each sharing 5 bases. The J call may be faulty, since TRBJ2-7 better matches the DNA end. The sample was blood. CDR3 loop: CASSNPDMRGEQYF. The bases read TGTGCCAGCAGCAACCCGGACATGAGGGGCGAGCAGTACTTC.